These 23 T cell receptor beta chains were all obtained from the same sample, sequenced in a study of spatial heterogeneity in lung cancer. The study, taken as a whole, reports: Expanded alpha and beta TCR counts within tumors tracked tumor mutation counts.

Using its own MiXCR run on the 5' RACE reads, TCRdb lists one record per CDR3 protein. The data show under 2,500 distinct CDR3 sequences, approximately 8% seen once. The antigens for these receptors are not known. Time point defined: sample taken at primary tumor resection. This material consisted of lung tumor tissue, taken at surgery. The receptor source for this set is a female donor with early-stage non-small cell lung cancer.

This clonotype is labeled as medium-sized. The chain has TRBV12-3 or TRBV12-4 and TRBJ1-5; TRBD1 matches 12 bases. The junction had 16 bases not matched to a gene; V was cut back by 5 bases and J by 5 bases. The CDR3 sequence is 19 residues long. CDR3 amino acids: CASSMGSGTGGERDQPQHF. The CDR3 DNA follows: TGTGCCAGCAGTATGGGTTCCGGGACAGGGGGCGAAAGGGATCAGCCCCAGCATTTT.

The chain links TRBV25-1 to TRBJ2-5; D call uncertain. Trimming shortened V by 5 bases and J by 4 bases, and 5 bases separated the two germline ends. Per germline, CDR1 MGHDK and CDR2 SYGVNS. The CDR3 sequence is 11 residues long. The DNA of the CDR3 is TGTGCCAGCAGTAAATCAGAGACCCAGTACTTC. Residues: CASSKSETQYF. The variable domain in full, with the rest retrieved from reference TRBV25-1 and TRBJ2-5, is EADIYQTPRYLVIGTGKKITLECSQTMGHDKMYWYQQDPGMELHLIHYSYGVNSTEKGDLSSESTVSRIRTEHFPLTLESARPSHTSQYLCASSKSETQYFGPGTRLLVL.

This clonotype was found many times. The CDR3 here is CASSLDPGINSPLHF. The CDR3 DNA is TGCGCCAGCAGCTTGGATCCAGGGATAAATTCACCCCTCCACTTT. The chain carries TRBV5-1 and TRBJ1-6, with D possibly TRBD1 on 5 matching bases. Germline values: CDR1 SGHRS, CDR2 YFSETQ. The CDR3 is 15 residues long. The V end lost 0 bases, the J end lost 7 bases, and 11 bases lay between the germline ends.

By sample share, this clonotype is medium-sized. The rearrangement uses TRBV10-3 and TRBJ2-2, with 7 bases that match TRBD2. Per germline, CDR1 ENHRY and CDR2 SYGVKD. Trimming took 5 bases from V and 6 from J; bases not matched to a gene: 6. This CDR3 has 14 amino acids. The CDR3 spells CAISWDYHAGELFF. The CDR3 DNA is TGTGCCATCAGTTGGGACTACCACGCCGGGGAGCTGTTTTTT.

This clonotype is categorized as medium-sized. This chain uses TRBV7-2 with TRBJ2-3, with a possible D match to TRBD1 (5 bases). The CDR3 is made up of 14 amino acids. The V gene lost 2 bases and the J gene lost 4 bases, with 10 bases spanning the gap. Germline lookup yields CDR1 SGHTA and CDR2 FQGNSA. CDR3 amino acids: CASSLNAGSDTQYF. The CDR3 DNA reads TGTGCCAGCAGCTTAAACGCAGGGTCAGATACGCAGTATTTT.

By sample fraction, this clonotype is medium-sized. The gene calls are TRBV7-9 and TRBJ2-5; D is ambiguous. This CDR3 contains 14 residues. V lost 1 base and J 7 bases, leaving 13 bases between the germline ends. Germline CDR1 and CDR2: SEHNR and FQNEAQ (reference sequence). The CDR3 DNA follows: TGTGCCAGCAGCTTAGTGGGTGGAAGAGCGACCCAGTACTTC. Its translation: CASSLVGGRATQYF.

Many counts were recorded for this clonotype. This chain's CDR3 is CASSLRVGFPRSNTGELFF. CDR3 bases: TGTGCCAGCAGCTTAAGGGTCGGCTTTCCCAGGTCGAACACCGGGGAGCTGTTTTTT. V usage is TRBV7-8 and J usage is TRBJ2-2, with D hard to call. The V end was cut by 2 bases, the J end by 0 bases, with 19 bases between. CDR1 SGHVS and CDR2 FQNEAQ come from the germline V gene. This CDR3 is 19 amino acids long. Looking up the rest from reference TRBV7-8 and TRBJ2-2 gives the full variable domain: GAGVSQSPRYKVAKRGQDVALRCDPISGHVSLFWYQQALGQGPEFLTYFQNEAQLDKSGLPSDRFFAERPEGSVSTLKIQRTQQEDSAVYLCASSLRVGFPRSNTGELFFGEGSRLTVL.

This clonotype is categorized as medium-sized. The chain combines TRBV7-9 with TRBJ2-1; TRBD1 matches at 9 bases. Trimming cost V 5 bases and J 5 bases; bases outside gene matches: 7. The CDR3 covers 15 residues. The germline V gene has CDR1 SEHNR and CDR2 FQNEAQ (reference sequence). The CDR3 here is CASSRTGAPNNEQFF. In nucleotides, the CDR3 is TGTGCCAGCAGCCGGACAGGGGCCCCCAACAATGAGCAGTTCTTC. Supplemented by reference TRBV7-9 and TRBJ2-1, the full variable domain reads DTGVSQNPRHKITKRGQNVTFRCDPISEHNRLYWYRQTLGQGPEFLTYFQNEAQLEKSRLLSDRFSAERPKGSFSTLEIQRTEQGDSAMYLCASSRTGAPNNEQFFGPGTRLTVL.

By share, this clonotype ranks as large. The rearrangement joins TRBV28 to TRBJ2-7, with TRBD2 as a possible D gene (5 bases). The CDR3 has 15 amino acids. Germline loops: CDR1 MDHEN, CDR2 SYDVKM. The ends were cut back, 5 bases at V and 2 bases at J, with 16 bases in the middle. The CDR3 coding sequence is TGTGCCAGCAGTCCTCGTGGAGTAGCGACCTACGAGCAGTACTTC. This gives the protein CASSPRGVATYEQYF. The whole variable domain, filled in from reference TRBV28 and TRBJ2-7, reads DVKVTQSSRYLVKRTGEKVFLECVQDMDHENMFWYRQDPGLGLRLIYFSYDVKMKEKGDIPEGYSVSREKKERFSLILESASTNQTSMYLCASSPRGVATYEQYFGPGTRLTVT.

This clonotype is classed as medium-sized. The J gene is TRBJ1-4, the V gene TRBV7-6, with a possible D match to TRBD1 (5 bases). V lost 1 base to trimming and J lost 4 bases, with 10 bases between them. Germline CDR1 and CDR2: SGHVS and FNYEAQ. The CDR3 length is 15 residues. CDR3 loop: CASSLGPTDNEKLFF. The CDR3, as DNA: TGTGCCAGCAGCTTAGGCCCGACAGATAATGAAAAACTGTTTTTT.

By sample share, this clonotype is medium-sized. The V and J genes are TRBV4-3 and TRBJ2-3; D possibly corresponds to TRBD2 (6 bases). Per the germline V gene, CDR1 is LGHNA and CDR2 is YSLEER. V lost 3 bases and J 7 bases, leaving 8 bases between the germline ends. This CDR3 has 12 residues. The CDR3 coding sequence is TGCGCCAGCAGCCAGGGGGGAAATACGCAGTATTTT. The encoded protein is CASSQGGNTQYF.

This clonotype is medium-sized by share. The genes are TRBV28 and TRBJ2-5, with 7 bases aligning to TRBD1. Per germline, CDR1 MDHEN and CDR2 SYDVKM. The V and J ends lost 5 bases and 1 base, in that order; junction bases with no gene match: 7. The CDR3 runs 15 residues. The CDR3, as DNA: TGTGCCAGCAGTAGCCCAGGGACAGCCCAAGAGACCCAGTACTTC. Its protein is CASSSPGTAQETQYF. The full variable domain, with the rest looked up from reference TRBV28 and TRBJ2-5, is DVKVTQSSRYLVKRTGEKVFLECVQDMDHENMFWYRQDPGLGLRLIYFSYDVKMKEKGDIPEGYSVSREKKERFSLILESASTNQTSMYLCASSSPGTAQETQYFGPGTRLLVL.

This clonotype is hyperexpanded. The V call is TRBV6-2 or TRBV6-3, the J call TRBJ2-1; TRBD2 matches at 9 bases. Trimming removed 2 bases from V and 15 bases from J; junction bases left unmatched: 8. This CDR3 region has 13 residues. Germline V lookup: CDR1 MNHEY, CDR2 SVGEGT. Written as DNA, the CDR3 is TGTGCCAGCAGTTACGTTTTGCGGGAGGGCACGTTCTTC. Its protein product is CASSYVLREGTFF.

By frequency in the sample, this clonotype is medium-sized. The chain joins TRBV5-1 to TRBJ1-1; no reliable D call. Deletions cut 7 bases from V and 5 bases from J, with 21 bases between. This CDR3 is built from 15 residues. Germline CDR1 is SGHRS and CDR2 is YFSETQ. The CDR3 here is CASRGDTTLGTEAFF. The CDR3, as DNA: TGCGCCAGCCGAGGTGACACAACTTTGGGGACTGAAGCTTTCTTT.

This clonotype rates as medium-sized. The CDR3 spells CASSPRGLAGVDNEQFF. DNA for the CDR3: TGTGCCAGCAGCCCCCGGGGACTAGCGGGAGTTGACAATGAGCAGTTCTTC. The chain is built from TRBV2 and TRBJ2-1, with TRBD2 matching over 14 bases. The J segment lost 5 bases and the V segment lost 6 bases, leaving 9 bases of the junction unmatched. The CDR3 sequence is 17 residues long. Germline V gene lookup returns CDR1 SNHLY and CDR2 FYNNEI.

The chain employs TRBV2 and TRBJ2-7; no firm D call. CDR3 length equals 13 residues. V was clipped by 1 base and J by 3 bases, with 7 bases between them. Germline CDR1 is SNHLY and CDR2 is FYNNEI. In DNA form, the CDR3 reads TGTGCCAGCAGTGAAGGCGTCAACTACGAGCAGTACTTC. Its protein product is CASSEGVNYEQYF.

In this sample, this clonotype is medium-sized. V gene TRBV24-1 combines with J gene TRBJ2-1; 10 bases align to TRBD2. V was clipped by 3 bases and J by 2 bases; unmatched bases: 0. The germline gives CDR1 KGHDR, CDR2 SFDVKD. The CDR3 loop spans 15 amino acids. The chain's CDR3 is CATSDSGRAYNEQFF. CDR3 DNA sequence: TGTGCCACCAGTGATAGCGGGAGGGCCTACAATGAGCAGTTCTTC.

This clonotype was recorded at least ten times. The genes are TRBV9 and TRBJ1-4; tentatively, D is TRBD1 (5 bases). The CDR3 spans 19 residues. The V end was cut by 0 bases, the J end by 2 bases, with 20 bases between. From germline, CDR1 is SGDLS and CDR2 YYNGEE. CDR3 coding DNA: TGTGCCAGCAGCGTAGATTTGGGGCCAGGGAGAACGACTAATGAAAAACTGTTTTTT. Translating it yields CASSVDLGPGRTTNEKLFF.

About this clonotype: A junction boundary mismatches the germline segment, possibly from a read error. The gene calls are TRBV3-1 and TRBJ2-7; the D gene could be TRBD1 or TRBD2 (5 bases each). The CDR3 totals 17 residues. Germline lookup yields CDR1 LGHDT and CDR2 YNNKEL (reference sequence). CDR3 residues: CASSPFRTGQASNEQYF. DNA of the CDR3: TGTGCCAGCAGCCCCTTCAGGACGGGGCAAGCCTCCAACGAGCAGTACTTC.

By share, this clonotype counts as medium-sized (0.01 to 0.1%). This chain links TRBV24-1 with TRBJ2-2; TRBD1 might be the D (5 bases). Trimming removed 4 bases from V and 3 bases from J, with 11 bases in between. This CDR3 contains 15 residues. Looked up from germline, CDR1 is KGHDR and CDR2 is SFDVKD. The CDR3 protein is CATSDAGSDTGELFF. DNA for the CDR3: TGTGCCACCAGTGACGCAGGGTCTGACACCGGGGAGCTGTTTTTT.

This clonotype was counted once. The V and J genes are TRBV7-2 and TRBJ1-2; 9 bases match TRBD1. This CDR3 contains 14 residues. From germline, CDR1 is SGHTA and CDR2 FQGNSA. V was pared by 5 bases and J by 7 bases, with 8 bases of the junction left unmatched. CDR3 DNA sequence: TGTGCCAGCAGCCCCCAGGGACAGGGTTTTGGCTACACCTTC. Translation: CASSPQGQGFGYTF.

This clonotype rates as medium-sized (0.01 to 0.1%). The chain joins TRBV28 to TRBJ1-1; 10 bases fit TRBD1. This CDR3 has 16 amino acids. V shed 6 bases and J 7 bases; nucleotides not matched to a gene: 14. Germline V gene data show CDR1 as MDHEN and CDR2 as SYDVKM. The CDR3: CASRRKPGTGAYEAFF. Here the CDR3 DNA reads TGTGCCAGCAGACGGAAACCGGGGACAGGGGCCTATGAAGCTTTCTTT.

This clonotype counts as medium-sized. The rearrangement joins TRBV20-1 to TRBJ2-1; tentative D call: TRBD2 (6 bases). Germline V gives CDR1 DFQATT, CDR2 SNEGSKA (reference sequence). Trimming cost V 6 bases and J 6 bases, with 21 bases left between them. The CDR3 loop spans 15 amino acids. The CDR3 DNA reads TGCAGTGCGTCTGATCCGGGACTTCCTTCCAATGAGCAGTTCTTC. Amino acids: CSASDPGLPSNEQFF.